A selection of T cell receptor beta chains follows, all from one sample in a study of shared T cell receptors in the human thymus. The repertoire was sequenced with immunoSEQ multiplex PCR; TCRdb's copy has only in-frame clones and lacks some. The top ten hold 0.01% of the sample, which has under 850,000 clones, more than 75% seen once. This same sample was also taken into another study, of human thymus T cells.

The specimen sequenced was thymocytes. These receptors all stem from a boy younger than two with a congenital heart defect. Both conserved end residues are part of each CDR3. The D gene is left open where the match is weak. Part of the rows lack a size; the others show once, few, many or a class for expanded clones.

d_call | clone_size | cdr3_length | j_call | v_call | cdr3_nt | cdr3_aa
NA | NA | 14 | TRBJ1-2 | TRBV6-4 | TGTGCCACCAAGGATGACCGGAGGAACTATGGCTACACCTTC | CATKDDRRNYGYTF
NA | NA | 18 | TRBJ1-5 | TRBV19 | TGTGCCAGTAGGACCCCCGGGGAAGACCCGGGGGATTATCAGCCCCAGCATTTT | CASRTPGEDPGDYQPQHF
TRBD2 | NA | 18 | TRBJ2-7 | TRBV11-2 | TGTGCCAGCAGCTTAATTCCGGACGTAGCGGGAGTCCCCTACGAGCAGTACTTC | CASSLIPDVAGVPYEQYF
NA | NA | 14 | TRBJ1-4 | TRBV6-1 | TGTGCCAGCAGTTTCCTAGGAGAGAATGAAAAACTGTTTTTT | CASSFLGENEKLFF
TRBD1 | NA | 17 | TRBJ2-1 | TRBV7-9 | TGTGCCAGCAGCTTAGCGTCAGGGGGAAGGTCCTACAATGAGCAGTTCTTC | CASSLASGGRSYNEQFF
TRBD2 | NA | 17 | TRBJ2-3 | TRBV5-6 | TGTGCCAGCAGCCCAGGTGGGACTAGCGGGACGTCGGATACGCAGTATTTT | CASSPGGTSGTSDTQYF
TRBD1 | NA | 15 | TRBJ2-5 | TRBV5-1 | TGCGCCAGCAGCCGGACAGGGGGCGGAGAGGAGACCCAGTACTTC | CASSRTGGGEETQYF
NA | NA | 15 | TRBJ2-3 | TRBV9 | TGTGCCAGCAGCATTGACTTTTTCCGCACAGATACGCAGTATTTT | CASSIDFFRTDTQYF
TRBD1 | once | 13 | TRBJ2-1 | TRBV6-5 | TGTGCCAGCCGCCCCCAATACAGGGGTGAGCAGTTCTTC | CASRPQYRGEQFF
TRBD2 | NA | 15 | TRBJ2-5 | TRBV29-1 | TGCAGCGTTGAAAGGCTAGCGGGAGGGTGGGAGACCCAGTACTTC | CSVERLAGGWETQYF
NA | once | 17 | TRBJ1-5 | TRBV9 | TGTGCCAGCAGCGTTGAGGGGACGGACTATAGCAATCAGCCCCAGCATTTT | CASSVEGTDYSNQPQHF
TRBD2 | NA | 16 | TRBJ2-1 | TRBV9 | TGTGCCAGCAGCGTAGAGCGGGGGGCACTGGGGAATGAGCAGTTCTTC | CASSVERGALGNEQFF
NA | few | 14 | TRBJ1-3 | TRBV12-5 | TGTGCTAGTGGTTTGAGGACTGAGGGAAACACCATATATTTT | CASGLRTEGNTIYF
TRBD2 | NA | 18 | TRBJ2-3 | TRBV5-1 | TGCGCCAGCAGCTTGGCTAGCGGACTAGCGGGAGATCAAGATACGCAGTATTTT | CASSLASGLAGDQDTQYF
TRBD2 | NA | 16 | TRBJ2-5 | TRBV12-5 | TGTGCTAGTGGTCCCGGGGGGGGGCGCCTTCAAGAGACCCAGTACTTC | CASGPGGGRLQETQYF
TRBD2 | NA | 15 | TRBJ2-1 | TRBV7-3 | TGTGCCAGCAGCTCCTTAGCGGGAGCCCACAATGAGCAGTTCTTC | CASSSLAGAHNEQFF
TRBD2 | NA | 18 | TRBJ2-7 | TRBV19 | TGTGCCAGTAGTGCCCCAGGGTCTAGCGGGCTGAGCTCCTACGAGCAGTACTTC | CASSAPGSSGLSSYEQYF
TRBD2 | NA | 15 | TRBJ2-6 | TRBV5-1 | TGCGCCAGCAGGGAAGCGGGGTCTGGGGCCAACGTCCTGACTTTC | CASREAGSGANVLTF
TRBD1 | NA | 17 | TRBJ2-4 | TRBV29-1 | TGCAGCGGTTCCGGGACAGGGGGGGTAACAGCCAAAAACATTCAGTACTTC | CSGSGTGGVTAKNIQYF
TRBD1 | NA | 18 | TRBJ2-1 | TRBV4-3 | TGCGCCAGCAGCCAAGCAGGTGGGGACAGGGGGTCTTACAATGAGCAGTTCTTC | CASSQAGGDRGSYNEQFF
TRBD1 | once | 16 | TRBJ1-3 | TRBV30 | TGTGCCTGGAGTGTGGACAGGGGGGAAGTTGGAAACACCATATATTTT | CAWSVDRGEVGNTIYF
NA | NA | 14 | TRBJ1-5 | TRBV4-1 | TGCGCCAGCAGCCAAGACCGTAGCAATCAGCCCCAGCATTTT | CASSQDRSNQPQHF
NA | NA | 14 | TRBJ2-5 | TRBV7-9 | TGTGCCAGCAGCCTAAGTCACAGCCGGAAGACCCAGTACTTC | CASSLSHSRKTQYF
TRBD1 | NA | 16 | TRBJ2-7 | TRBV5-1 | TGCGCCAGCAGCGCCTCTACGACAGGGGCTTCCTACGAGCAGTACTTC | CASSASTTGASYEQYF
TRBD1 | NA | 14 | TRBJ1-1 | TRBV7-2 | TGTGCCAGCAGCGCCGGGACAGTGAACACTGAAGCTTTCTTT | CASSAGTVNTEAFF
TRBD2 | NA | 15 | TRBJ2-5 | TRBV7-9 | TGTGCCAGCAGCTTGGGACTAGCGGGAGTGGAGACCCAGTACTTC | CASSLGLAGVETQYF
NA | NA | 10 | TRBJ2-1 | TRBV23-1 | TGCGCCAGCAGTCCCCTAAGCTCGGTCTTC | CASSPLSSVF
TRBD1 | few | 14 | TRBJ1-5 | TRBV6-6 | TGTGCCAGCAGTTACCGGGACAGGAATCAGCCCCAGCATTTT | CASSYRDRNQPQHF
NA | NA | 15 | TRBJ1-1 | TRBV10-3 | TGTGCCATCAGTGAGTCGACTCCGTCGAACACTGAAGCTTTCTTT | CAISESTPSNTEAFF
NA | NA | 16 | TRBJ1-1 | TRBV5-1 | TGCGCCAGCAGCTTATTCCAGGGTAAGCGGAACACTGAAGCTTTCTTT | CASSLFQGKRNTEAFF
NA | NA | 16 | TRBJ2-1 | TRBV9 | TGTGCCAGCAGCGAATCAGGGGAATCCTCCTACAATGAGCAGTTCTTC | CASSESGESSYNEQFF
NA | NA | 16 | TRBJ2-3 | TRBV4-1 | TGCGCCAGCAGCCAAGGGGACTTAGCCCGCACAGATACGCAGTATTTT | CASSQGDLARTDTQYF
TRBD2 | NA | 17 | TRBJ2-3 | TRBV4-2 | TGTGCCAGCAGCCAAGAATCCGCTAGCGGGAACACAGATACGCAGTATTTT | CASSQESASGNTDTQYF
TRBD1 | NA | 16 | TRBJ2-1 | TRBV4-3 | TGCGCCAGCAGCCTCCAACAGGGGGAGTCTTTCAATGAGCAGTTCTTC | CASSLQQGESFNEQFF
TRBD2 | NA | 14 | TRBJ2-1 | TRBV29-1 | TGCAGCGTTGGGTGGTGGGAGGGCAACAATGAGCAGTTCTTC | CSVGWWEGNNEQFF
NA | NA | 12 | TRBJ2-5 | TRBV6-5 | TGTGCCAGCCGGGACTTCCAAGAGACCCAGTACTTC | CASRDFQETQYF
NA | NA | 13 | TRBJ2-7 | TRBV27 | TGTGCCAGCAGCATGACAGCGTCCTACGAGCAGTACTTC | CASSMTASYEQYF
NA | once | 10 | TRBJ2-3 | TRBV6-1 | TGTGCCAGCAGTGCGGGTCCCGCGAATTTT | CASSAGPANF
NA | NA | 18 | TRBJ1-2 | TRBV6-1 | TGTGCCAGCAGTGACCCCCCCTGGGAGGGGCGCCGGTCCAATGGCTACACCTTC | CASSDPPWEGRRSNGYTF